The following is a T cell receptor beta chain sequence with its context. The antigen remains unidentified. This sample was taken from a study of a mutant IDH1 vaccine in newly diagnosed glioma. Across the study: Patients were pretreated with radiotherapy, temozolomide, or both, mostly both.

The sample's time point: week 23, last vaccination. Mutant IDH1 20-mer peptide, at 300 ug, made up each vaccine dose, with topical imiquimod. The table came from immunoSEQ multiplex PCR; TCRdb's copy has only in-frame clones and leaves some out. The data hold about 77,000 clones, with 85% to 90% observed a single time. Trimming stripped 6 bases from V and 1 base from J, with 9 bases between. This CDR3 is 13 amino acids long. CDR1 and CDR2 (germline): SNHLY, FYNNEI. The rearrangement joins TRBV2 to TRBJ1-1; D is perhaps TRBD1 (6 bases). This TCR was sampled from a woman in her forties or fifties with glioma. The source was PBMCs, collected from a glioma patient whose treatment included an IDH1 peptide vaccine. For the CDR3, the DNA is TGTGCCAGCAGCGGGACATCGAACACTGAAGCTTTCTTT. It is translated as CASSGTSNTEAFF. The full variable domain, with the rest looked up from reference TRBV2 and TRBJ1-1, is EPEVTQTPSHQVTQMGQEVILRCVPISNHLYFYWYRQILGQKVEFLVSFYNNEISEKSEIFDDQFSVERPDGSNFTLKIRSTKLEDSAMYFCASSGTSNTEAFFGQGTRLTVV.